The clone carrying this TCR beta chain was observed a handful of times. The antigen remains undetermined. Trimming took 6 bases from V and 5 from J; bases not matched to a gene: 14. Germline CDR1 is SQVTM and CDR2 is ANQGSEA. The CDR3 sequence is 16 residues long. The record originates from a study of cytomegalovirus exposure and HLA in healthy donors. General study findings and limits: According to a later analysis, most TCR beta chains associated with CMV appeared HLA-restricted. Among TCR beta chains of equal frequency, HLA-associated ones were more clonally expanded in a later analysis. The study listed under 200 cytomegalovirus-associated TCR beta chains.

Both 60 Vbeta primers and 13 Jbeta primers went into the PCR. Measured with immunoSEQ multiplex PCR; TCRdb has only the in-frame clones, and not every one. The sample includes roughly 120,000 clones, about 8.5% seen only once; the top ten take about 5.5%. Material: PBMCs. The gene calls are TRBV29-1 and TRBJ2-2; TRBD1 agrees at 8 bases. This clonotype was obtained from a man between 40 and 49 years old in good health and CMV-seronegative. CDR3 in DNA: TGCAGCGTCCTATCCCGGGACAGGTTTTCAACCGGGGAGCTGTTTTTT. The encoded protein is CSVLSRDRFSTGELFF.